The next 8 T cell receptor beta chains were all read from a single sample in a study of blood T cell repertoires in COVID-19. The assay was immunoSEQ multiplex PCR, and TCRdb's table has in-frame clones only and misses some. Of under 350,000 clones listed, around 89% are singletons. The specimen sequenced was peripheral blood. The receptors stem from a man aged 35-49 years with acute or convalescent COVID-19.

The chain carries TRBV19 and TRBJ1-1, with D tentatively TRBD1 (6 bases). V was pared by 10 bases and J by 3 bases, with 15 bases between. The CDR3 covers 13 residues. Germline values: CDR1 LNHDA, CDR2 SQIVND (reference sequence). The CDR3 DNA follows: TGTGCCACCCTACAGGGTCCGTACACTGAAGCTTTCTTT. Translating gives CATLQGPYTEAFF.

This rearrangement joins TRBV6-5 to TRBJ2-7, with TRBD2 as a possible D gene (5 bases). This CDR3 comprises 12 residues. Per the germline V gene, CDR1 is MNHEY and CDR2 is SVGAGI. V lost 8 bases and J lost 1, with 9 bases in between. The CDR3 loop is CASDGDSYEQYF. CDR3 in DNA: TGTGCCAGCGACGGGGATTCCTACGAGCAGTACTTC.

The chain has TRBV7-3 and TRBJ2-3, with 8 positions matching TRBD2. The germline gives CDR1 SGHTA, CDR2 FQGTGA. The CDR3 loop spans 15 amino acids. Trimming removed 1 base from V and 0 bases from J; junction bases left unmatched: 0. The CDR3 loop reads CASSLIAGSTDTQYF. CDR3 in DNA: TGTGCCAGCAGCTTAATAGCGGGGAGCACAGATACGCAGTATTTT.

As concerns this clone: Other DNA sequences in the sample encode the same CDR3. CDR3 sequence: CASSLLAGGDNEQFF. The CDR3 DNA follows: TGCGCCAGCAGCTTACTAGCGGGGGGAGATAATGAGCAGTTCTTC. This rearrangement joins TRBV5-1 to TRBJ2-1, with 12 bases matching TRBD2. The trim removed 2 bases at V and 7 bases at J, leaving 4 bases unmatched. This CDR3 comprises 15 residues. Germline-derived CDR1 and CDR2 are SGHRS and YFSETQ.

The chain is built from TRBV30 and TRBJ1-3, with D possibly TRBD1 on 5 matching bases. V lost 2 bases to trimming and J lost 2 bases, with 7 bases between them. The CDR3 runs 13 residues. Germline lookup yields CDR1 GTSNPN and CDR2 SVGIG (reference sequence). The CDR3 DNA follows: TGTGCCTGGAGTTCCAGGGCTGGAAACACCATATATTTT. Protein: CAWSSRAGNTIYF.

The genes are TRBV15 and TRBJ2-7; 8 bases map to TRBD1. J gave up 5 bases and V 0 bases, and 18 bases lay outside the gene matches. The CDR3 extends over 19 amino acids. Germline V gene sequence: CDR1 LNHNV, CDR2 YYDKDF (reference sequence). The CDR3 DNA follows: TGTGCCACCAGCAGAGAGAGTAGGAGCGGACAGGGAACCTGGGACGAGCAGTACTTC. Translation gives CATSRESRSGQGTWDEQYF.

The chain uses TRBV7-6 and TRBJ2-2, with 11 bases identical to TRBD2. CDR1 and CDR2 from the germline V gene are SGHVS and FNYEAQ. The CDR3 consists of 17 residues. Unmatched junction bases numbered 7, after V lost 7 bases and J lost 0 bases. In nucleotides, the CDR3 is TGTGCCAGCAATAGCGGGGGGGCGTTCCCGAACACCGGGGAGCTGTTTTTT. Its translation is CASNSGGAFPNTGELFF.

The sample holds one count of this clone. The CDR3 is CATSRDWTGGEKLFF. CDR3 sequence (DNA): TGTGCCACCAGCAGAGATTGGACAGGAGGGGAAAAACTGTTTTTT. The J gene is TRBJ1-4, the V gene TRBV15; 7 nucleotides agree with TRBD1. V shed 0 bases and J 8 bases; nucleotides not matched to a gene: 6. The CDR3 contains 15 residues. Looked up from germline, CDR1 is LNHNV and CDR2 is YYDKDF (reference sequence).